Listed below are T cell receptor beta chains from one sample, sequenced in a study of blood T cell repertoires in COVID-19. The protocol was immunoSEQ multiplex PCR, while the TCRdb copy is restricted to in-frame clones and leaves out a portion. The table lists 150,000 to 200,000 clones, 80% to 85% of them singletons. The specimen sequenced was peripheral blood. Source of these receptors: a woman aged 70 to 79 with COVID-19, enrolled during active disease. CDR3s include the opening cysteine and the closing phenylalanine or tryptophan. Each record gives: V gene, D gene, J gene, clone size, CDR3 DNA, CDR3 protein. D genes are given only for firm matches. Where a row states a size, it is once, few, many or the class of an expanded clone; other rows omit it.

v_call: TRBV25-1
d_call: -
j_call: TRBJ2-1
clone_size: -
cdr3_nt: TGTGCCAGCAGTGATCGGTCTGAGCAGTTCTTC
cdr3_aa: CASSDRSEQFF

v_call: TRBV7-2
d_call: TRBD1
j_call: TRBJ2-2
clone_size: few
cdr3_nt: TGTGCCAGCAGCTTACAGGGGGACACCGGGGAGCTGTTTTTT
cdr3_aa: CASSLQGDTGELFF

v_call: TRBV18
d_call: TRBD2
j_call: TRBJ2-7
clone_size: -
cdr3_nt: TGTGCCAGTACCTCTAGCGGGAGTTACGAGCAGTACTTC
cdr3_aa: CASTSSGSYEQYF

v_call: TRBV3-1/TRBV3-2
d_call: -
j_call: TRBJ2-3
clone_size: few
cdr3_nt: TGTGCCAGCAGCGGCCTCGGGACTCCCCAGTATTTT
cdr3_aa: CASSGLGTPQYF

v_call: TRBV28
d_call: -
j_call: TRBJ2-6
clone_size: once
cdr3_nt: TGTGCCAGCTACTCCACCCAGGGGTTGGCTGGGGCCAACGTCCTGACTTTC
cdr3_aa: CASYSTQGLAGANVLTF

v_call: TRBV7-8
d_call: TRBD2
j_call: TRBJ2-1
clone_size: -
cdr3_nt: TGTGCCAGCAGCCCCCCTCGACTAGCGGGAGGCAATGAGCAGTTCTTC
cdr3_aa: CASSPPRLAGGNEQFF

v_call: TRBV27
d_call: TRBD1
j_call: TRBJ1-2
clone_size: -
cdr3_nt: TGTGCCAGCAGTTTAAGGGGTCCAGGGGGCGTCTATGGCTACACCTTC
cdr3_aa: CASSLRGPGGVYGYTF

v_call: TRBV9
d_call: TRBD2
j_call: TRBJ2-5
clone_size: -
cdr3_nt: TGTGCCAGCAGCGCAGGGACTAGCGGCCGACAAGAGACCCAGTACTTC
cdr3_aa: CASSAGTSGRQETQYF

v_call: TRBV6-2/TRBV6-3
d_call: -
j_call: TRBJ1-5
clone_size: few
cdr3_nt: TGTGCCAGCAGTAAGCGGCGGGGGGACTTTCAGCCCCAGCATTTT
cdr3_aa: CASSKRRGDFQPQHF

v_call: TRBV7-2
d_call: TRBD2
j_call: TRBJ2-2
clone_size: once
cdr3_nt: TGTGCCAGCAGCGTAGCGGGACTCGGGGAGCTGTTTTTT
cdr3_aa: CASSVAGLGELFF

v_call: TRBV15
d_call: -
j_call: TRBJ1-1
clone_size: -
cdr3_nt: TGTGCCACCAGCAGAGAGATCGCGGGGGCCACTGAAGCTTTCTTT
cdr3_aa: CATSREIAGATEAFF

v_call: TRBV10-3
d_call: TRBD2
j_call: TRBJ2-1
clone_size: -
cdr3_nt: TGTGCCCACAGCGGGAGCACGGAGGTGTCCGAGCAGTTCTTC
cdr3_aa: CAHSGSTEVSEQFF

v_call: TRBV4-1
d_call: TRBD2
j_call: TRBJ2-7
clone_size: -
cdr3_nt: TGCGCCAGCAGCCCTCCTTCCCGACTAGCGATCTCCTACGAGCAGTACTTC
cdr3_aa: CASSPPSRLAISYEQYF

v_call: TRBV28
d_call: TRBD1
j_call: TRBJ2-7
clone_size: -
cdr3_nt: TGTGCCAGCAGTTTTAGGCCAGGGGGCGGAAACGAGCAGTACTTC
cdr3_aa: CASSFRPGGGNEQYF

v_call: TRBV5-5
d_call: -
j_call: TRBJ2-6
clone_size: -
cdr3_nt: TGTGCCAGCAGCTTGGATTGGAGTGGGGCCAACGTCCTGACTTTC
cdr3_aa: CASSLDWSGANVLTF

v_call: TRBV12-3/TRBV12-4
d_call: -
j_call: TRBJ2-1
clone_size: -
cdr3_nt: TGTGCCAGCACCCCCAACAATGAGCAGTTCTTC
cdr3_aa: CASTPNNEQFF

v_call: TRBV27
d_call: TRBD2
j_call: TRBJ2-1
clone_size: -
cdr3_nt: TGTGCCAGCAGGACTGGGACTAGCGGGAGCTATGAGCAGTTCTTC
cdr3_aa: CASRTGTSGSYEQFF

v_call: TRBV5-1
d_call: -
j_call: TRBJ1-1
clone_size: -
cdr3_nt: TGCGCCAGCAGCTTGGGTACAGGACTGAACACTGAAGCTTTCTTT
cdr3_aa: CASSLGTGLNTEAFF

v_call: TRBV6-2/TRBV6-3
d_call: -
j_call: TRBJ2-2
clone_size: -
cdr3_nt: TGTGCCAGCAGTCCGATTCGGGACTTAGGAGCCGGGGAGCTGTTTTTT
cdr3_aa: CASSPIRDLGAGELFF

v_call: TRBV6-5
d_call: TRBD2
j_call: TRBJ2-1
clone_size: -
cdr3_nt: TGTGCCAGCAGTTTAATAGCGGGTCGGGACCAGAATGAGCAGTTCTTC
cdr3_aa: CASSLIAGRDQNEQFF

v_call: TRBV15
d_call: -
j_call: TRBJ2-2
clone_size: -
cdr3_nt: TGTGCCACCAGCAGAGACCCGGGACTGCTGAACACCGGGGAGCTGTTTTTT
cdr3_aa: CATSRDPGLLNTGELFF

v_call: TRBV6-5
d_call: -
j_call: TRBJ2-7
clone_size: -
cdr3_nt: TGTGCCAGCAGGACCGGGGGAGGGGGGTCCTACGAGCAGTACTTC
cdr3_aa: CASRTGGGGSYEQYF

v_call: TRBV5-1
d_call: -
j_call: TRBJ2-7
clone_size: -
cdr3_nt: TGCGCCAGCAGCTTGCCTAACTACGAGCAGTACTTC
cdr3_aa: CASSLPNYEQYF

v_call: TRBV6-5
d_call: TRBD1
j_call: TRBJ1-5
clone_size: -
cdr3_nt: TGTGCCAGCACTCTGGACAGGGATGGCAATCAGCCCCAGCATTTT
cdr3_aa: CASTLDRDGNQPQHF

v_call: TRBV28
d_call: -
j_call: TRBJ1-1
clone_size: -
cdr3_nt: TGTGCCAGCAGAGGGGGCACTGAAGCTTTCTTT
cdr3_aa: CASRGGTEAFF

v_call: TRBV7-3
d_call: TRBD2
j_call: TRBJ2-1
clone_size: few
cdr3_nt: TGTGCCAGCAGCTTAGATCCAGCGGGGCACAATGAGCAGTTCTTC
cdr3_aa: CASSLDPAGHNEQFF

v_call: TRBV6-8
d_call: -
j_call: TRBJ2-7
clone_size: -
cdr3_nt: TGTGCCAGCAGTTACCCAGCTTCCGGCAGGGGCGTTCCCGAGCAGTACTTC
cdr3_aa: CASSYPASGRGVPEQYF

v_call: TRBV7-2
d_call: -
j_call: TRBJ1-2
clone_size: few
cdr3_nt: TGTGCCAGCAGCCCTCGAGCGCGGTACACCTTC
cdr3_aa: CASSPRARYTF

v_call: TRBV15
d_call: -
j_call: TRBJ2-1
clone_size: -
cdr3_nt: TGTGCCACCAGCAGAGCCCTCCCGGGTCCTGTCGGGAATGAGCAGTTCTTC
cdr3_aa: CATSRALPGPVGNEQFF

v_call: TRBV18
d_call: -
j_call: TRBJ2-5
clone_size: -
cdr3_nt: TGTGCCAGCTCGTCGGACAGACAAGAGACCCAGTACTTC
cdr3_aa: CASSSDRQETQYF

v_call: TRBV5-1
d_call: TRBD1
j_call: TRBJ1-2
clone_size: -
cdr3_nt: TGCGCCAGCAGCCGTGAAACCGGGACAGGGTATGGCTACACCTTC
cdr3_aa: CASSRETGTGYGYTF

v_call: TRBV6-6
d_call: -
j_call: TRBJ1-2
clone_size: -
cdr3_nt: TGTGCCAGCAGTTACCGAGAGGACAGCTACGGCTACACCTTC
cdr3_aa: CASSYREDSYGYTF

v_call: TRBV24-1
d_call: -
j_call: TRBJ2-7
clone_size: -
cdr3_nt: TGTGCCACCAGTGATTCAGACACCGGGGGTTACGAGCAGTACTTC
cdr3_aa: CATSDSDTGGYEQYF

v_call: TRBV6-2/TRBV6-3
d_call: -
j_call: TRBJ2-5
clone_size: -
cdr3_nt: TGTGCCAGCAGCCGCGCAGGACAATTCTCAGAGACCCAGTACTTC
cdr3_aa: CASSRAGQFSETQYF

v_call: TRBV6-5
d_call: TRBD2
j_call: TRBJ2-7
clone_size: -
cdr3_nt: TGTGCCAGCAGGCTAGTAGCGGGAGGAACCTACGAGCAGTACTTC
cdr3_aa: CASRLVAGGTYEQYF

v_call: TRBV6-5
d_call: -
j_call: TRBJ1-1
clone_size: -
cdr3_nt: TGTGCCAGCAGCGTGGGCGAGACTGAAGCTTTCTTT
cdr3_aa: CASSVGETEAFF

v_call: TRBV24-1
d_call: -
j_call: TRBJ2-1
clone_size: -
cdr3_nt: TGTGCCACCAGTGATTTGCTTCGGAATGAGCAGTTCTTC
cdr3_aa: CATSDLLRNEQFF

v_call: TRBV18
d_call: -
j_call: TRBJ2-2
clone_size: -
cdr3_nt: TGTGCCAGCTCTCTTGGGACACAATACACCGGGGAGCTGTTTTTT
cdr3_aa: CASSLGTQYTGELFF

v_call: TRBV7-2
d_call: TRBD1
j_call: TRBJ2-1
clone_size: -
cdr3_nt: TGTGCCAGCAGCCTATTCCGGGACAGGGAGAGGAATGAGCAGTTCTTC
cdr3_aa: CASSLFRDRERNEQFF

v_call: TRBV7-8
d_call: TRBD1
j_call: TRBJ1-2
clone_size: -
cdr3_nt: TGTGCCAGCAGCTCCAGGACAGGGCGGAACTATGGCTACACCTTC
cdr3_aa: CASSSRTGRNYGYTF

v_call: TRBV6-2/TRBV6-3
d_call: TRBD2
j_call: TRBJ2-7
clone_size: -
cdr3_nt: TGTGCCAGCAGTTACGGCGGGAGAGCTAACTACGAGCAGTACTTC
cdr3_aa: CASSYGGRANYEQYF

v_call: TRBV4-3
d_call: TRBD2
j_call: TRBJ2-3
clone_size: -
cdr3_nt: TGCGCCAGCAGCCAAGTATGGGCTAGCGGGCCGTCCGATACGCAGTATTTT
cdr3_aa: CASSQVWASGPSDTQYF

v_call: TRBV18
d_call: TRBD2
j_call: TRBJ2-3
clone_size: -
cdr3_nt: TGTGCCAGCTCGCTAGCGGGAGGGAAGACAGATACGCAGTATTTT
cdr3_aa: CASSLAGGKTDTQYF

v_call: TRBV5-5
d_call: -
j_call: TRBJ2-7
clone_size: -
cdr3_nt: TGTGCCAGCAGGCTTGGGGTCGGGGGATCCTACGAGCAGTACTTC
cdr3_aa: CASRLGVGGSYEQYF

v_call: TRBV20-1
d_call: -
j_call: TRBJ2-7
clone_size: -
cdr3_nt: TGCAGTGCTAGGGGCAGCTACGAGCAGTACTTC
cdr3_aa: CSARGSYEQYF

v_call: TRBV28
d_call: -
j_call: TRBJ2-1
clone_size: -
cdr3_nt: TGTGCCAGCAGTTCATATGGATCGGAGTACTACAATGAGCAGTTCTTC
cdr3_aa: CASSSYGSEYYNEQFF

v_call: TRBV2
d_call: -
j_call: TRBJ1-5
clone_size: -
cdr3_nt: TGTGCCAGCAGGAGGGACACTAATCAGCCCCAGCATTTT
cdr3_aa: CASRRDTNQPQHF

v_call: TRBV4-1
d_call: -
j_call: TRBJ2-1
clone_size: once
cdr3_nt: TGCGCCAGCAGCCTCGTCCCCCCCTCGCCTCCTAGCGTCGGTGAGCAGTTCTTC
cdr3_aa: CASSLVPPSPPSVGEQFF

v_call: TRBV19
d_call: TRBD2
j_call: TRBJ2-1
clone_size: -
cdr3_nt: TGTGCCAGCAAGGGGACTAGCGGGAGGTTGGATGAGCAGTTCTTC
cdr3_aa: CASKGTSGRLDEQFF

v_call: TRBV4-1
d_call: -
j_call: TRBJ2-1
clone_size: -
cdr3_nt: TGCGCCAGCAGCCAAGAACCGGGTAGCTCCTACAATGAGCAGTTCTTC
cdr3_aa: CASSQEPGSSYNEQFF

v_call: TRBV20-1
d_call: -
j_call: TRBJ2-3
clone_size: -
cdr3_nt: TGCAGTGCGGCGGGTAGTGATACGCAGTATTTT
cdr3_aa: CSAAGSDTQYF

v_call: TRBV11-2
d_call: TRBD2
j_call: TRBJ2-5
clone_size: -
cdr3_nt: TGTGCCAGCAGCTTTGCGGGGGGTGGTCAAGAGACCCAGTACTTC
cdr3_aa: CASSFAGGGQETQYF

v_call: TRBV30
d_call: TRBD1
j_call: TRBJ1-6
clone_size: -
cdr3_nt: TGTGCCTGGGCGGCCGGGACAGGGAATAATTCACCCCTCCACTTT
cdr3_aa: CAWAAGTGNNSPLHF

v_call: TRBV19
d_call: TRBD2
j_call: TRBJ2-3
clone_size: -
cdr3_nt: TGTGCCAGTAGTATCGGGCTAGCGGGAGGTCTTGGTAGCACAGATACGCAGTATTTT
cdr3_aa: CASSIGLAGGLGSTDTQYF

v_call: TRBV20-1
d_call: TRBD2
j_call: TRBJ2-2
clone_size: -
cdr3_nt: TGCAGTGCTAGTGTGGGGAGGGGAGGCGGGGAGCTGTTTTTT
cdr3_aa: CSASVGRGGGELFF

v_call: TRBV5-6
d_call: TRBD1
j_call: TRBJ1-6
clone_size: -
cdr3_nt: TGTGCCAGCAGCGGGTCACGGTATTGGACAGGGCCTTCACCCCTCCACTTT
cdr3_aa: CASSGSRYWTGPSPLHF